These 15 T cell receptor beta chains originate from one sample sequenced in a study of identical twins (TCRdb year 2016). Library construction relied on 5' RACE. Sequencing was performed on an Illumina HiSeq 2000. TCRdb's own reprocessing of the public reads used fastp at Q25 and MiXCR and kept productive beta chains. Each entry is one CDR3 protein sequence, shown with its most common DNA and genes. Across this sample there are 310,000 or so distinct CDR3 sequences, with less than 9% seen only once. The top ten constitute approximately 2.1% of the sample. This same sample was also part of a study on yellow fever vaccine responses in identical twins.

Sequencing used memory (CD45RO+) T cells sorted from blood. The cell subset or site label corresponds to: CD45RO+ enriched T cells. These receptors came from a woman aged 18-30 years in good health.

The rearrangement uses TRBV6-5 and TRBJ1-4, with D unresolved. Germline values: CDR1 MNHEY, CDR2 SVGAGI. Trimming stripped 0 bases from V and 3 bases from J, with 11 bases between. The CDR3 has 16 residues. CDR3 nucleotides: TGTGCCAGCAGTTACTCAGGATACCAGCCTAATGAAAAACTGTTTTTT. Translation gives CASSYSGYQPNEKLFF.

This clonotype was detected only a few times. The gene calls are TRBV5-1 and TRBJ2-5, with TRBD2 matching 10 bases. Germline V gene lookup returns CDR1 SGHRS and CDR2 YFSETQ. V lost 4 bases to trimming and J lost 5 bases; unmatched junction nucleotides: 8. This CDR3 spans 15 amino acids. CDR3 sequence: CASSSRPAGGETQYF. The CDR3 nucleotides read TGCGCCAGCAGCAGTCGACCAGCGGGAGGGGAGACCCAGTACTTC.

This clonotype turned up a few times. The CDR3 loop is CASSQGRVREQYF. The CDR3 nucleotides are TGTGCCAGCAGCCAAGGCAGGGTTAGGGAGCAGTACTTC. The chain has TRBV3-1 and TRBJ2-7, with a tentative D call TRBD1 (5 bases). The V gene's germline CDR1 is LGHDT and CDR2 YNNKEL (reference sequence). The CDR3 is made up of 13 amino acids. V lost 1 base, J lost 7 bases, and 11 bases lay in between.

V and J are TRBV6-4 and TRBJ2-1; 7 positions agree with TRBD1. The V gene's germline CDR1 is MRHNA and CDR2 SNTAGT. The CDR3 is made up of 13 amino acids. V shed 0 bases, J shed 9 bases, and the junction held 2 bases outside the gene matches. The CDR3 is CASSDSNRGEQFF. The CDR3 DNA reads TGTGCCAGCAGTGACTCTAACAGGGGTGAGCAGTTCTTC.

This chain uses TRBV5-4 with TRBJ1-1; 7 bases agree with TRBD1. CDR1 and CDR2 (germline): SGHNT, YYREEE (reference sequence). This CDR3 contains 12 residues. J gave up 10 bases and V 4 bases, and 7 bases lay outside the gene matches. CDR3: CASSQPGGRAFF. CDR3 sequence (DNA): TGTGCCAGCAGCCAGCCAGGGGGGAGAGCTTTCTTT.

The chain joins TRBV20-1 to TRBJ1-1; 7 bases are shared with TRBD1. The J segment lost 8 bases and the V segment lost 5 bases, leaving 8 bases of the junction unmatched. The length of the CDR3 is 12 residues. CDR1 is DFQATT and CDR2 is SNEGSKA in the germline V gene (reference sequence). In nucleotides, the CDR3 is TGCAGTGCTGAGGGACAGTCTTCGGAAGCTTTCTTT. Its translation: CSAEGQSSEAFF.

This clonotype was seen more than once but under ten times. The CDR3 coding sequence is TGTGCCAGCAGAAAACAGGGGACCCAAGAGACCCAGTACTTC. Translated: CASRKQGTQETQYF. The rearrangement links TRBV6-2 or TRBV6-3 to TRBJ2-5; TRBD1 aligns across 7 bases. The CDR3 is 14 residues long. The trim removed 6 bases at V and 1 base at J, leaving 5 bases unmatched. The V gene's germline CDR1 is MNHEY and CDR2 SVGEGT.

The sample holds a few counts of this clonotype. The V and J genes are TRBV7-3 and TRBJ2-2; D is tentatively TRBD1 or TRBD2 (6 bases each). Per germline, CDR1 SGHTA and CDR2 FQGTGA. The CDR3 is made up of 17 amino acids. Trimming removed 5 bases at V and 1 base at J, with 17 bases between. The CDR3, as DNA: TGTGCCAGCAGCCTCTCGGGGGCCTACCTGAACACCGGGGAGCTGTTTTTT. This sequence encodes CASSLSGAYLNTGELFF.

The chain uses TRBV28 and TRBJ2-7; D possibly matches TRBD1 or TRBD2 (5 bases each). The CDR3 covers 16 residues. V shed 1 base and J shed 2 bases, with 15 bases lying between them. Germline CDR1 and CDR2: MDHEN and SYDVKM. The DNA for the CDR3 is TGTGCCAGCAGTTTATTTTCTGGGGGAAGGGCCTACGAGCAGTACTTC. Translating it yields CASSLFSGGRAYEQYF.

There are a few counts of this clonotype. The V gene is TRBV29-1, the J gene TRBJ2-1; maybe TRBD1 (5 bases). V dropped 4 bases and J dropped 6 bases, with 13 bases sitting between them. Germline V gene lookup returns CDR1 SQVTM and CDR2 ANQGSEA. The CDR3 length is 13 residues. The CDR3 nucleotides are TGCAGCGTTGGAGAATTAAGGGGCAATGAGCAGTTCTTC. As protein: CSVGELRGNEQFF.

A few counts support this clonotype. The chain is built from TRBV7-8 and TRBJ1-3; 10 nucleotides agree with TRBD1. The germline V gene encodes CDR1 SGHVS and CDR2 FQNEAQ. CDR3 size: 14 residues. V dropped 5 bases and J dropped 7; count of bases not matched to a gene: 5. The CDR3 DNA is TGTGCCAGCAGCGCACGGACAGGGGGGAACACCATATATTTT. This sequence encodes CASSARTGGNTIYF. The full variable domain, rest sourced from reference TRBV7-8 and TRBJ1-3, is GAGVSQSPRYKVAKRGQDVALRCDPISGHVSLFWYQQALGQGPEFLTYFQNEAQLDKSGLPSDRFFAERPEGSVSTLKIQRTQQEDSAVYLCASSARTGGNTIYFGEGSWLTVV.

In its sample, this clonotype was seen a few times. A read error is likely, as this CDR3 ends without the conserved phenylalanine or tryptophan. The chain combines TRBV5-1 with TRBJ1-5, with 8 bases aligning to TRBD1. This CDR3 is built from 15 residues. V was pared by 4 bases and J by 3 bases, with 6 bases of the junction left unmatched. Germline CDR1 and CDR2: SGHRS and YFSETQ. DNA for the CDR3: TGCGCCAGCAGCGGAGGGACAGGAGCCAATCAGCCCCAGCATTCT. Encoded protein: CASSGGTGANQPQHS.

The table lists this clonotype with many counts. Here the CDR3 reads CASSAGAMNTEAFF. In DNA form, the CDR3 reads TGTGCCAGCAGCGCCGGAGCCATGAACACTGAAGCTTTCTTT. The chain combines TRBV9 with TRBJ1-1; D is unclear. The CDR3 sequence is 14 residues long. Germline values: CDR1 SGDLS, CDR2 YYNGEE. V gave up 3 bases and J gave up 0 bases, with 9 bases separating them.

This clonotype was seen ten or more times. V gene TRBV5-1 combines with J gene TRBJ1-2, with D hard to call. Trimming left V 4 bases short and J 7 bases short, with 17 bases between. This CDR3 is 14 amino acids long. Per the germline V gene, CDR1 is SGHRS and CDR2 is YFSETQ. The CDR3: CASSPGIGLGGYTF. The CDR3 bases are TGCGCCAGCAGCCCGGGGATTGGTCTTGGTGGCTACACCTTC.

The V call is TRBV6-1, the J call TRBJ1-1; the D is unclear. This CDR3 spans 12 amino acids. V lost 8 bases and J 4 bases, leaving 11 bases between the germline ends. Germline V lookup: CDR1 MNHNS, CDR2 SASEGT. The CDR3 here is CASEGRGTEAFF. In DNA form, the CDR3 reads TGTGCCAGCGAGGGTAGAGGCACTGAAGCTTTCTTT.